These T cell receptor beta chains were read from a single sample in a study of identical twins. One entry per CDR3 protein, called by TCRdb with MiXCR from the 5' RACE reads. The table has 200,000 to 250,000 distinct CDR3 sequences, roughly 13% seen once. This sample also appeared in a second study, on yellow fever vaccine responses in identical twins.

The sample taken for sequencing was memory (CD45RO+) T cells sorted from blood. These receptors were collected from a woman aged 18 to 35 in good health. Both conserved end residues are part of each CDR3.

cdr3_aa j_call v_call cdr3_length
CASSLFSNAAEQYF TRBJ2-7 TRBV7-8 14
CSASRPGQGADEQFF TRBJ2-1 TRBV20-1 15
CSARTAGGVYEQYF TRBJ2-7 TRBV20-1 14
CASSFGVQGVSYEQYF TRBJ2-7 TRBV7-8 16
CASSTAGTGLNEQFF TRBJ2-1 TRBV9 15
CASSLNGQGYEQYF TRBJ2-7 TRBV5-1 14
CASSWASSGNTIYF TRBJ1-3 TRBV12-3/TRBV12-4 14
CATSEPGSSYNEQFF TRBJ2-1 TRBV24-1 15
CATSDMDRGLVEQYF TRBJ2-7 TRBV24-1 15
CSASGQGAYEQYF TRBJ2-7 TRBV20-1 13
CSVSGGEQFF TRBJ2-1 TRBV20-1 10
CASSYGTHEAFF TRBJ1-1 TRBV6-2/TRBV6-3 12
CASKFEPKGDTQYF TRBJ2-3 TRBV6-1 14
CSASTANQPQHF TRBJ1-5 TRBV20-1 12
CASSYSPGLAGVNEQFF TRBJ2-1 TRBV14 17
CASSQDLNLYEQYF TRBJ2-7 TRBV4-3 14
CATSTMVNQPQHF TRBJ1-5 TRBV15 13
CASSFIRAGNTDTQYF TRBJ2-3 TRBV28 16
CASSAGTSGKLEQFF TRBJ2-1 TRBV28 15
CASSQVPLASNTGELFF TRBJ2-2 TRBV3-1 17
CASSPRLQPTDTQYF TRBJ2-3 TRBV3-1 15
CASSAITSGFTDTQYF TRBJ2-3 TRBV9 16
CASSPRAGEQYF TRBJ2-7 TRBV11-2 12
CASSAEVSGTYNEQFF TRBJ2-1 TRBV9 16
CASRTDRLITDTQYF TRBJ2-3 TRBV28 15
CAISTGTSGSEQYF TRBJ2-7 TRBV10-3 14
CASSMDRGFETQYF TRBJ2-5 TRBV11-2 14
CASSFRRAGETGELFF TRBJ2-2 TRBV5-5 16
CSGGGGSGNEQFF TRBJ2-1 TRBV29-1 13
CASSLGLAGAETQYF TRBJ2-5 TRBV7-9 15
CASSVASGDRQETQYF TRBJ2-5 TRBV9 16
CRAVGGQKYGYTF TRBJ1-2 TRBV20-1 13
CASSRQGPNTEAFF TRBJ1-1 TRBV5-1 14
CASSLALLADTDTQYF TRBJ2-3 TRBV12-3/TRBV12-4 16
CASSLDRPYEQYF TRBJ2-7 TRBV7-8 13
CTFCLLAGVPYRSTDTQYF TRBJ2-3 TRBV2 19
CASSPGLAGGPDGELFF TRBJ2-2 TRBV27 17
CASSLTGSSYEQYF TRBJ2-7 TRBV7-2 14
CAWSGDFGENTEAFF TRBJ1-1 TRBV30 15
CASSVREAGELFF TRBJ2-2 TRBV2 13
CASSYGGTGANVLTF TRBJ2-6 TRBV6-5 15
CASSRTEFGSYEQYF TRBJ2-7 TRBV12-3/TRBV12-4 15
CATGQGMNTEAFF TRBJ1-1 TRBV7-2 13
CASSGYRDNQPQHF TRBJ1-5 TRBV6-1 14
CASKGGVEQETQYF TRBJ2-5 TRBV6-1 14
CASSLFIGTGDGEQYF TRBJ2-7 TRBV28 16
CASSQASGGIYTGELFF TRBJ2-2 TRBV3-1 17
CAWTSESMEGYEQYF TRBJ2-7 TRBV21-1 15
CASSQLSGSYEQYF TRBJ2-7 TRBV3-1 14
CASRGLAGGPQYF TRBJ2-5 TRBV12-3/TRBV12-4 13
CASPFELYNEQFF TRBJ2-1 TRBV6-7 13
CASSLDLSGTDTQYF TRBJ2-3 TRBV13 15